Sequencing of this T cell receptor (beta chain) was carried out in a study of blood T cell repertoires in COVID-19. On the study more broadly: Sites in the United States, Italy and Spain provided acute and convalescent COVID-19 samples. Sample material is recorded as cDNA or gDNA derived from T cells, B-cell-depleted T cells, or PBMCs.

Using immunoSEQ multiplex PCR, the repertoire was profiled, and TCRdb retains in-frame clones only, with some absent. The repertoire holds 65,000 or so clones, with 65% to 85% as singletons. Germline CDR1 and CDR2: LGHDT and YNNKEL (reference sequence). The CDR3 consists of 18 residues. With 4 bases clipped from V and 0 bases from J, the junction kept 7 bases outside the gene matches. The sequenced material came from peripheral blood. The genes are TRBV3-1 (or the pseudogene TRBV3-2) and TRBJ2-2; TRBD2 aligns across 11 bases. The receptor's source is a human donor in a cohort sampled during active COVID-19. CDR3 region: CASSREIAGGPNTGELFF. CDR3 DNA sequence: TGTGCCAGCAGCCGGGAAATAGCGGGAGGGCCGAACACCGGGGAGCTGTTTTTT.